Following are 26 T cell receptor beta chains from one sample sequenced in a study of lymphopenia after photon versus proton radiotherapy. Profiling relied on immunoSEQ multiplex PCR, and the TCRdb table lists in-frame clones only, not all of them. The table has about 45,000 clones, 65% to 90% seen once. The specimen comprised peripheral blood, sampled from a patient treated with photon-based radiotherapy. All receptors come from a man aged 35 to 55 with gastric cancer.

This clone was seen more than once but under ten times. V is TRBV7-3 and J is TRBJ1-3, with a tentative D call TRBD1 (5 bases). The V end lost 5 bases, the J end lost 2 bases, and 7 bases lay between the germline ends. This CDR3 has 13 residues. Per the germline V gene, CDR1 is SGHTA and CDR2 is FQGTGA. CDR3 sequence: CASSEGPGNTIYF. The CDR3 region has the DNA TGTGCCAGCAGCGAGGGACCTGGAAACACCATATATTTT.

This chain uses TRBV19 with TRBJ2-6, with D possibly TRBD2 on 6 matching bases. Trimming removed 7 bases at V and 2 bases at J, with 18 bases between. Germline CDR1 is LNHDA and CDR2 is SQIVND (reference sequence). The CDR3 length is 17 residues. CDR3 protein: CASIKAGFMAGANVLTF. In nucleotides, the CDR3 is TGTGCCAGTATCAAGGCGGGGTTTATGGCTGGGGCCAACGTCCTGACTTTC.

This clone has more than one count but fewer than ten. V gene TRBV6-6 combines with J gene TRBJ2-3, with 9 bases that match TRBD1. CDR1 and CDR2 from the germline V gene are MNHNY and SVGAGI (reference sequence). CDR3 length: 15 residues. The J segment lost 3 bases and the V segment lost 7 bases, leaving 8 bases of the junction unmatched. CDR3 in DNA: TGTGCCAGCAAATCGTGGGACAGGGTAACAGATACGCAGTATTTT. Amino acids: CASKSWDRVTDTQYF.

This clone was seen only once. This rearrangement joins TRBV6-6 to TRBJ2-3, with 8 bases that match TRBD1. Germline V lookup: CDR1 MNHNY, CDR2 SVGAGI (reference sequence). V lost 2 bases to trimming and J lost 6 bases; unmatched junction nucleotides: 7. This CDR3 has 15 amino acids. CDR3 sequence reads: CASSYGQGALDTQYF. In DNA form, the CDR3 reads TGTGCCAGCAGTTACGGCCAGGGGGCTCTGGATACGCAGTATTTT.

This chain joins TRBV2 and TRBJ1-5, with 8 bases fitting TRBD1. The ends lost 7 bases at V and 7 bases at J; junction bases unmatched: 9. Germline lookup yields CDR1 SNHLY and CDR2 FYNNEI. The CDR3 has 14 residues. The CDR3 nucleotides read TGTGCCAGCACACAGGGGGTACTTGGGCAGCCCCAGCATTTT. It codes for CASTQGVLGQPQHF.

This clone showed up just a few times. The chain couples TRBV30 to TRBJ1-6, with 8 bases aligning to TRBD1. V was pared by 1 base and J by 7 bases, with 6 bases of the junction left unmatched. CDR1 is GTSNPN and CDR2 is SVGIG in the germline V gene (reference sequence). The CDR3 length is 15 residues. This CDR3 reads CAWSASAGGNSPLHF. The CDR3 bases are TGTGCCTGGAGTGCGTCGGCAGGGGGCAATTCACCCCTCCACTTT.

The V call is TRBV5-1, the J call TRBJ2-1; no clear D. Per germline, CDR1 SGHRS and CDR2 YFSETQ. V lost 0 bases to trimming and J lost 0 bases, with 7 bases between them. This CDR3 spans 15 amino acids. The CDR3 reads CASSLEQHSYNEQFF. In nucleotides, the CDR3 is TGCGCCAGCAGCTTGGAACAGCACTCCTACAATGAGCAGTTCTTC.

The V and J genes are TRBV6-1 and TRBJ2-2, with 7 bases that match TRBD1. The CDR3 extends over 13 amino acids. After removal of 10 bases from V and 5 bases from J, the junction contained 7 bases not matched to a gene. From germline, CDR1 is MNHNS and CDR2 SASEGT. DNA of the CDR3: TGTGCCACCGACAGGGTGAGAACCGGGGAGCTGTTTTTT. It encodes CATDRVRTGELFF.

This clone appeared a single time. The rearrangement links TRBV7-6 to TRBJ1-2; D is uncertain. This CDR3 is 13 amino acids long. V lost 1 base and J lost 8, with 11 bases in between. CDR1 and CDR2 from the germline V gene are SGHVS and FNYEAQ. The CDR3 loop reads CASSLDRTRGYTF. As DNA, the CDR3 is TGTGCCAGCAGCTTAGACAGAACGAGAGGCTACACCTTC. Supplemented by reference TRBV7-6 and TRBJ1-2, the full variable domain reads GAGVSQSPRYKVTKRGQDVALRCDPISGHVSLYWYRQALGQGPEFLTYFNYEAQQDKSGLPNDRFSAERPEGSISTLTIQRTEQRDSAMYRCASSLDRTRGYTFGSGTRLTVV.

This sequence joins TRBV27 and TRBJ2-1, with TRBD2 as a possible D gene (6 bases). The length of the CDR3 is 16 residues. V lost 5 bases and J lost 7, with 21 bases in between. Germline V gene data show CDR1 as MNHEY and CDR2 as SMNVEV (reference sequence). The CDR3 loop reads CASSTLRTTAGNEQFF. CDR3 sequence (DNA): TGTGCCAGCAGTACTCTAAGGACTACCGCGGGTAATGAGCAGTTCTTC.

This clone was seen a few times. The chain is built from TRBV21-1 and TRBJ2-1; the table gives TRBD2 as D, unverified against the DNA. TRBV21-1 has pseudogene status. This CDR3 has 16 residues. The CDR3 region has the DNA TGTGCCAGCAGCAAGGCTGCAGCGGGGGTCCAGGACGAGCAGTTCTTC. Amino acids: CASSKAAAGVQDEQFF.

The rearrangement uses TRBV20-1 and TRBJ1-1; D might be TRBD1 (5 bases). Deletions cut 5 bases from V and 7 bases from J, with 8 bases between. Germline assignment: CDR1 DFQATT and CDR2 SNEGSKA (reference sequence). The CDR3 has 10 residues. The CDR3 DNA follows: TGCAGTGCTTGGGGCCTTGAAGCTTTCTTT. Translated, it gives CSAWGLEAFF.

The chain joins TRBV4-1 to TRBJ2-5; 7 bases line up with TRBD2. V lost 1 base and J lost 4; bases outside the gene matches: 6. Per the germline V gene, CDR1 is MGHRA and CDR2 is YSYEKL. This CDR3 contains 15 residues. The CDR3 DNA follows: TGCGCCAGCAGCCAAGTTTCCGGGGAGGGAGAGACCCAGTACTTC. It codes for CASSQVSGEGETQYF.

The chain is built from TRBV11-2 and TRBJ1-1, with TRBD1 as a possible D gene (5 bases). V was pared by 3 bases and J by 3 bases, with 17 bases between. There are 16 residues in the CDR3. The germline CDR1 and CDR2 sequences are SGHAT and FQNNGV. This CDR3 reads CASSLDNRFIDTEAFF. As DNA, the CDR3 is TGTGCCAGCAGCTTGGATAACAGGTTTATAGACACTGAAGCTTTCTTT.

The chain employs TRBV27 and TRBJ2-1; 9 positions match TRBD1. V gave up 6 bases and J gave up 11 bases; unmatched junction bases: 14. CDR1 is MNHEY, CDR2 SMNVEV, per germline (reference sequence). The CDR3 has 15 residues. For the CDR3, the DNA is TGTGCCAGCAGGCTAGCCGGGACAGGGATACAAAAGCAGTTCTTC. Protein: CASRLAGTGIQKQFF.

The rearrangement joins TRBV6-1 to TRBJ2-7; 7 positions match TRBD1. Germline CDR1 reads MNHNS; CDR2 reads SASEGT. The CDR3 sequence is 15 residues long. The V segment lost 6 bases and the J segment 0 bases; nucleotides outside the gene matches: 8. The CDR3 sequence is CASSRGTVASYEQYF. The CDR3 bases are TGTGCCAGCAGCCGAGGGACAGTCGCCTCCTACGAGCAGTACTTC.

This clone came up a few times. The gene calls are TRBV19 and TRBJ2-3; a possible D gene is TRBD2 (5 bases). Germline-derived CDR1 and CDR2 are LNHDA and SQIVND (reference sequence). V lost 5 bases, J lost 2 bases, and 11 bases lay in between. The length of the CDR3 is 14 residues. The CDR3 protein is CASSETGYTDTQYF. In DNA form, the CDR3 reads TGTGCCAGTAGTGAGACGGGGTACACAGATACGCAGTATTTT.

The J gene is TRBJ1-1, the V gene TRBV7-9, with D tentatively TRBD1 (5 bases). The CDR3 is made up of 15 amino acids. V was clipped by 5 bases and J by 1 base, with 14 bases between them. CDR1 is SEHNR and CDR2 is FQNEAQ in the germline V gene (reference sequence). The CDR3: CASSEEGIWNTEAFF. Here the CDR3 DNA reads TGTGCCAGCAGCGAGGAGGGGATTTGGAACACTGAAGCTTTCTTT.

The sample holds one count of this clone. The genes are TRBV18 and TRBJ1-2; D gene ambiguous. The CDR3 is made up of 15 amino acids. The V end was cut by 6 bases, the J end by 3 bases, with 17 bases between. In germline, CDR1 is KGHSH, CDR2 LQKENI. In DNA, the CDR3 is TGTGCCAGCTCCCCCCGGTTGGAGCCCGACTATGGCTACACCTTC. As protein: CASSPRLEPDYGYTF.

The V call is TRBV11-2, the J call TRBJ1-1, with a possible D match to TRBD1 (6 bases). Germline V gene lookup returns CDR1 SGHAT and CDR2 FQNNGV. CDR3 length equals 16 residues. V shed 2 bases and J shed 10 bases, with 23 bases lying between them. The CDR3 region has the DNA TGTGCCAGCAGCTTAAGTGGTGGGGGCAGGGCTGCGGGAGCTTTCTTT. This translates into CASSLSGGGRAAGAFF. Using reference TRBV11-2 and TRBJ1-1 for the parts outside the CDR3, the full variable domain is EAGVAQSPRYKIIEKRQSVAFWCNPISGHATLYWYQQILGQGPKLLIQFQNNGVVDDSQLPKDRFSAERLKGVDSTLKIQPAKLEDSAVYLCASSLSGGGRAAGAFFGQGTRLTVV.

Here the CDR3 reads CASSQGVYEQYF. In DNA form, the CDR3 reads TGTGCCAGCAGCCAGGGGGTATACGAGCAGTACTTC. The chain uses TRBV25-1 and TRBJ2-7; 7 bases agree with TRBD1. The V and J ends lost 6 bases and 4 bases, in that order; junction bases with no gene match: 3. Germline CDR1 and CDR2: MGHDK and SYGVNS. This CDR3 contains 12 residues.

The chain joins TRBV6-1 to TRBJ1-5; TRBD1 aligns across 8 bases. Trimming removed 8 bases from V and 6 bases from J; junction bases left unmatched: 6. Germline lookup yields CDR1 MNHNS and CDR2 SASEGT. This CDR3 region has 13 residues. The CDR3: CASRTGLIQPQHF. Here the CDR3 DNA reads TGTGCCAGCCGGACAGGGTTGATTCAGCCCCAGCATTTT.

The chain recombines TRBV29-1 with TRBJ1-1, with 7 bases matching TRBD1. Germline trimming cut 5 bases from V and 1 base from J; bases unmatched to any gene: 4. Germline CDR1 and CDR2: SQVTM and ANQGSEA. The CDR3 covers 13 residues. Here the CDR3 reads CSVFGTENTEAFF. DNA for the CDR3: TGCAGCGTTTTCGGGACAGAGAACACTGAAGCTTTCTTT.

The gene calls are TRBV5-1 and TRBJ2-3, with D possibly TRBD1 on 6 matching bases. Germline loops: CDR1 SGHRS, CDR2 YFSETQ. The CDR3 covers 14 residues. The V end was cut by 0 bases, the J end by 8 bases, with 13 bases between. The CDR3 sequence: CASSLDSRGGTQYF. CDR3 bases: TGCGCCAGCAGCTTGGACAGCAGGGGTGGTACGCAGTATTTT.

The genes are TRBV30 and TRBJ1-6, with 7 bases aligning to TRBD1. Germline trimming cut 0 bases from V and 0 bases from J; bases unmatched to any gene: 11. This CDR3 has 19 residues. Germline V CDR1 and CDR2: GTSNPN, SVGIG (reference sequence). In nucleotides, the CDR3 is TGTGCCTGGAGTGTACGGGGTTGGGACAGCCGCTCCTATAATTCACCCCTCCACTTT. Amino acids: CAWSVRGWDSRSYNSPLHF.

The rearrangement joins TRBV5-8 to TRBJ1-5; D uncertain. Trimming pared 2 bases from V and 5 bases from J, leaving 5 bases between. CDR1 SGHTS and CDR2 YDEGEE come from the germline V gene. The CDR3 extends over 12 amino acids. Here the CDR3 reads CASSLQYQPQHF. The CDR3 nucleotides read TGTGCCAGCAGCTTACAGTATCAGCCCCAGCATTTT.